This T cell receptor (beta chain) is drawn from a study of CD8 T cells in Susac syndrome. Findings and caveats of the study: Individuals included in the TCR sequencing and HLA analysis were acknowledged by the study to be relatively few in number.

A quantity of about 0.5 to 1 ug RNA underwent reverse transcription using random hexamers. Amplification of TCR beta CDR3 was carried out by immunoSEQ multiplex PCR, which covered 54 Vbeta and 13 Jbeta segments. TCRdb reprocessed the immunoSEQ multiplex PCR reads via MiXCR and lists one record per CDR3 protein. Counted here are 250,000 to 350,000 distinct CDR3 sequences, 92% occurring once; the ten biggest clones make up over 0.05%. Comments on this clonotype: Its antigen is unidentified.

Trimming stripped 3 bases from V and 0 bases from J, with 18 bases between. The CDR3 covers 18 residues. Sequencing of TCR beta was performed on blood CD8+ T cells and on blood CD4+ T cells. The CD8+ and CD4+ T cells were isolated magnetically using a negative isolation approach, whereas the TEMRA cells were enriched by FACS. The chain has TRBV12-3 or TRBV12-4 and TRBJ2-4, with D possibly being TRBD2 (6 bases). The sample consisted of CD4+ T cells from PBMCs. This clonotype was obtained from a human donor with multiple sclerosis. CDR3 DNA: TGTGCCAGCAGTTTGGAGGCCCTAGAAGCGGGAGCCAAAAACATTCAGTACTTC. Encoded protein: CASSLEALEAGAKNIQYF.